The sequence of this TCR beta chain was determined in a study of cytomegalovirus exposure and HLA in healthy donors. A note on this clone: Its antigen is unidentified.

Whole-study results and caveats: A missense DCLRE1C variant was associated with V- and J-gene trimming of TCR beta chains in a later analysis, and an independent cohort replicated the association. Association with HLA alleles at 0.05 false discovery rate was found for roughly 17,000 TCR beta sequences in a later analysis. A prior analysis recorded that most TCR beta V segments were productive about 87% or about 30% of the time. Among the most significant clusters, several appeared linked to common viral pathogens in a later analysis.

Germline CDR1 reads SGHNT; CDR2 reads YENEEA. CDR3 length: 14 residues. The V and J ends lost 1 base and 4 bases respectively, with 11 bases between them. Primers: 60 Vbeta forward and 13 Jbeta reverse. TCRdb keeps only in-frame clones here, not all; method: immunoSEQ multiplex PCR. This repertoire includes 150,000 to 200,000 clones. J is TRBJ2-7 and V is TRBV11-3; D is unclear. Specimen: PBMCs. The receptor was derived from a woman aged 18-29 years in good health and CMV-seropositive. CDR3 in DNA: TGTGCCAGCAGCTTAGGGCAGCGCTCGTACGAGCAGTACTTC. Its protein is CASSLGQRSYEQYF.